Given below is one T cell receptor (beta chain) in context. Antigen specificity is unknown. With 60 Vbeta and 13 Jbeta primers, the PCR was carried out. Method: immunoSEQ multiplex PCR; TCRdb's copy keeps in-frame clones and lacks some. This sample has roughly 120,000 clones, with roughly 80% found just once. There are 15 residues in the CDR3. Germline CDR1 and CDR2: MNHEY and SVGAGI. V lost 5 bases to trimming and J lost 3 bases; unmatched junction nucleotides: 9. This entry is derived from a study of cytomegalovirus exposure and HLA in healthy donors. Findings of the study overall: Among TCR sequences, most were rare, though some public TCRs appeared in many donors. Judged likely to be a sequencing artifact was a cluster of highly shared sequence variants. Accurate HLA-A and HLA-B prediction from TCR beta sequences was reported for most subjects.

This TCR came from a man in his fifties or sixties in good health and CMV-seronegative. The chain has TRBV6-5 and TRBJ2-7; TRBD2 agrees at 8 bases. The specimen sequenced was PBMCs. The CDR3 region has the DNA TGTGCCAGCAGTCCCCGGACTAGCAGACTCTACGAGCAGTACTTC. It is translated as CASSPRTSRLYEQYF.